This is a list of T cell receptor beta chains from one sample in a study of T cell responses to AZD1222 COVID-19 vaccine. Produced via immunoSEQ multiplex PCR; TCRdb's table is partial and in-frame only. This table has roughly 130,000 clones, about 89% appearing once. The sequencing used peripheral blood, collected 28 days after the second dose of the MenACWY control vaccine. The receptors were sampled from an adult who received the MenACWY meningococcal vaccine as a control. Both conserved end residues are part of each CDR3. The order of the fields is J gene, clone size, D gene, V gene, CDR3 DNA, CDR3 protein. The D gene is left open where the match is weak. A clone size is listed for some rows: how often the clone was seen (once, few, many), or a class if it is expanded.

j_call: TRBJ2-2; clone_size: -; d_call: -; v_call: TRBV10-3; cdr3_nt: TGTGCCATCAGTTCCAGCGATGCGAACACCGGGGAGCTGTTTTTT; cdr3_aa: CAISSSDANTGELFF
j_call: TRBJ2-7; clone_size: -; d_call: -; v_call: TRBV6-5; cdr3_nt: TGTGCCAGCAGTTACGGTTGGCAGGGTCAGTACGAGCAGTACTTC; cdr3_aa: CASSYGWQGQYEQYF
j_call: TRBJ1-1; clone_size: once; d_call: TRBD1; v_call: TRBV5-6; cdr3_nt: TGTGCCAGCAGATCTGGACAGGGGTACACTGAAGCTTTCTTT; cdr3_aa: CASRSGQGYTEAFF
j_call: TRBJ2-2; clone_size: -; d_call: -; v_call: TRBV9; cdr3_nt: TGTGCCAGCAGCCCTTGGGCCGGGGAGCTGTTTTTT; cdr3_aa: CASSPWAGELFF
j_call: TRBJ1-1; clone_size: -; d_call: -; v_call: TRBV28; cdr3_nt: TGTGCCAGCAGTTCCGGACAGTTCTCTGACACTGAAGCTTTCTTT; cdr3_aa: CASSSGQFSDTEAFF
j_call: TRBJ2-7; clone_size: -; d_call: TRBD2; v_call: TRBV19; cdr3_nt: TGTGCCAGTAGTACGGGACTAGTCTCGTACGAGCAGTACTTC; cdr3_aa: CASSTGLVSYEQYF
j_call: TRBJ2-2; clone_size: -; d_call: -; v_call: TRBV7-2; cdr3_nt: TGTGCCAGCAGCCTGGAGATGAACACCGGGGAGCTGTTTTTT; cdr3_aa: CASSLEMNTGELFF
j_call: TRBJ2-5; clone_size: -; d_call: TRBD1; v_call: TRBV28; cdr3_nt: TGTGCCAGCAGTCTAGACAGGGTGGAGACCCAGTACTTC; cdr3_aa: CASSLDRVETQYF
j_call: TRBJ1-2; clone_size: -; d_call: -; v_call: TRBV28; cdr3_nt: TGTGCCAGCGGGGACATCTATGGCTACACCTTC; cdr3_aa: CASGDIYGYTF
j_call: TRBJ1-1; clone_size: -; d_call: -; v_call: TRBV11-3; cdr3_nt: TGTGCCAGCAGCTTAGACGAGAACACTGAAGCTTTCTTT; cdr3_aa: CASSLDENTEAFF
j_call: TRBJ1-6; clone_size: -; d_call: TRBD1; v_call: TRBV7-2; cdr3_nt: TGTGCCAGCAGCTCGGAACAGGGGATGGTATTCCCCCTCCACTTT; cdr3_aa: CASSSEQGMVFPLHF
j_call: TRBJ1-1; clone_size: once; d_call: -; v_call: TRBV7-2; cdr3_nt: TGTGCCAGCAGCCCCGGGACATATACTGAAGCTTTCTTT; cdr3_aa: CASSPGTYTEAFF
j_call: TRBJ1-1; clone_size: -; d_call: TRBD1; v_call: TRBV9; cdr3_nt: TGTGCCAGCAGCGAGGAGGGGACAGGAGCTTTGAACACTGAAGCTTTCTTT; cdr3_aa: CASSEEGTGALNTEAFF
j_call: TRBJ1-3; clone_size: -; d_call: TRBD1; v_call: TRBV9; cdr3_nt: TGTGCCAGCAGCGCGGACGCCAGGGGGGTTGGAAACACCATATATTTT; cdr3_aa: CASSADARGVGNTIYF
j_call: TRBJ1-5; clone_size: -; d_call: -; v_call: TRBV2; cdr3_nt: TGTGCCAGCAGACAGTTTAGCAATCAGCCCCAGCATTTT; cdr3_aa: CASRQFSNQPQHF
j_call: TRBJ1-3; clone_size: -; d_call: -; v_call: TRBV7-9; cdr3_nt: TGTGCCAGCAGCTTGACCGTCTCTGGAAACACCATATATTTT; cdr3_aa: CASSLTVSGNTIYF
j_call: TRBJ2-2; clone_size: -; d_call: -; v_call: TRBV19; cdr3_nt: TGTGCCAGTAGTAGCTCCGGGGCGAACACCGGGGAGCTGTTTTTT; cdr3_aa: CASSSSGANTGELFF
j_call: TRBJ1-5; clone_size: -; d_call: TRBD1; v_call: TRBV6-5; cdr3_nt: TGTGCCAGCAGCCCCTCGACAGGGGCGGGTCAGCCCCAGCATTTT; cdr3_aa: CASSPSTGAGQPQHF
j_call: TRBJ1-2; clone_size: -; d_call: -; v_call: TRBV28; cdr3_nt: TGTGCCTCCCTGCGCGGGGTCGGCTATGGCTACACCTTC; cdr3_aa: CASLRGVGYGYTF
j_call: TRBJ2-5; clone_size: -; d_call: -; v_call: TRBV2; cdr3_nt: TGTGCCAGCAGTGAAGGGTGGTTCGAGACCCAGTACTTC; cdr3_aa: CASSEGWFETQYF
j_call: TRBJ1-3; clone_size: -; d_call: TRBD1; v_call: TRBV5-1; cdr3_nt: TGCGCCAGCAGCGAGGACAGGGGCGGTGGAAACACCATATATTTT; cdr3_aa: CASSEDRGGGNTIYF
j_call: TRBJ2-7; clone_size: -; d_call: -; v_call: TRBV2; cdr3_nt: TGTGCCAGCAGTTCTTGGGACCAGGCGGGCGAGCAGTACTTC; cdr3_aa: CASSSWDQAGEQYF
j_call: TRBJ2-1; clone_size: -; d_call: TRBD1; v_call: TRBV18; cdr3_nt: TGTGCCAGCTCACTAGACAGGGCAACTTACAATGAGCAGTTCTTC; cdr3_aa: CASSLDRATYNEQFF
j_call: TRBJ2-3; clone_size: once; d_call: -; v_call: TRBV28; cdr3_nt: TGTGCCAGCAGTTTTCCTACCCAGCGACAGGCGATCACAGATACGCAGTATTTT; cdr3_aa: CASSFPTQRQAITDTQYF
j_call: TRBJ1-5; clone_size: -; d_call: -; v_call: TRBV7-2; cdr3_nt: TGTGCCAGCAGCTTAGTTTCGGCTAGCAATCAGCCCCAGCATTTT; cdr3_aa: CASSLVSASNQPQHF
j_call: TRBJ1-2; clone_size: -; d_call: TRBD1; v_call: TRBV15; cdr3_nt: TGTGCCACCAGCAGAGGGACAGGGATCGGCTACACCTTC; cdr3_aa: CATSRGTGIGYTF
j_call: TRBJ2-4; clone_size: -; d_call: -; v_call: TRBV23-1; cdr3_nt: TGCGCCAGCAGTCAAAGTCCCCACGTAGCCAAAAACATTCAGTACTTC; cdr3_aa: CASSQSPHVAKNIQYF
j_call: TRBJ2-7; clone_size: -; d_call: TRBD1; v_call: TRBV10-3; cdr3_nt: TGTGCCATCAGAGGACAGGGAGGCTACGAGCAGTACTTC; cdr3_aa: CAIRGQGGYEQYF
j_call: TRBJ2-3; clone_size: -; d_call: TRBD2; v_call: TRBV5-4; cdr3_nt: TGTGCCAGCAGCTTGGAACTAGCGGGAGGCCCTTCTACCACAGATACGCAGTATTTT; cdr3_aa: CASSLELAGGPSTTDTQYF
j_call: TRBJ2-7; clone_size: once; d_call: -; v_call: TRBV15; cdr3_nt: TGTGCCACCAGCAGAGATGACGGCCCAGGGGCCCACGAGCAGTACTTC; cdr3_aa: CATSRDDGPGAHEQYF
j_call: TRBJ2-7; clone_size: -; d_call: -; v_call: TRBV12-3/TRBV12-4; cdr3_nt: TGTGCCAGCAGTCTGGCCCGTAGGCAGTACTTC; cdr3_aa: CASSLARRQYF
j_call: TRBJ1-4; clone_size: -; d_call: -; v_call: TRBV5-6; cdr3_nt: TGTGCCAGCAGCTTGGCCCGGCGGCAGGGGGAAAAACTGTTTTTT; cdr3_aa: CASSLARRQGEKLFF
j_call: TRBJ1-5; clone_size: -; d_call: -; v_call: TRBV7-2; cdr3_nt: TGTGCCAGCAGCACCTACGGGGATCAGCCCCAGCATTTT; cdr3_aa: CASSTYGDQPQHF
j_call: TRBJ2-3; clone_size: once; d_call: -; v_call: TRBV11-1; cdr3_nt: TGTGCCAGCAGCGCCCCAATTAGCACAGATACGCAGTATTTT; cdr3_aa: CASSAPISTDTQYF
j_call: TRBJ1-5; clone_size: -; d_call: -; v_call: TRBV28; cdr3_nt: TGTGCCAGCAGTTCCCCCCCTCAGCCCCAGCATTTT; cdr3_aa: CASSSPPQPQHF
j_call: TRBJ2-7; clone_size: few; d_call: -; v_call: TRBV30; cdr3_nt: TGTGCCTGGAGTTTGAGGGTTGAGGACGAGCAGTACTTC; cdr3_aa: CAWSLRVEDEQYF
j_call: TRBJ1-1; clone_size: -; d_call: -; v_call: TRBV24-1; cdr3_nt: TGTGCCACCAGGATGGGGGCGAGGACTGAAGCTTTCTTT; cdr3_aa: CATRMGARTEAFF
j_call: TRBJ2-3; clone_size: -; d_call: -; v_call: TRBV29-1; cdr3_nt: TGCAGCGTTTATGGGATGGCGACCGTAGGTGGCGGAGATACGCAGTATTTT; cdr3_aa: CSVYGMATVGGGDTQYF
j_call: TRBJ2-1; clone_size: -; d_call: TRBD1; v_call: TRBV24-1; cdr3_nt: TGTGCCACCAGTGATCCGGGGGGACAGGGGTATGAGCAGTTCTTC; cdr3_aa: CATSDPGGQGYEQFF
j_call: TRBJ1-5; clone_size: -; d_call: -; v_call: TRBV18; cdr3_nt: TGTGCCAGCTCACCGAACAGTGATCAGCCCCAGCATTTT; cdr3_aa: CASSPNSDQPQHF
j_call: TRBJ2-2; clone_size: -; d_call: TRBD1; v_call: TRBV30; cdr3_nt: TGTGCACGGACGGGGACAGGGCTCGCCGGGGAGCTGTTTTTT; cdr3_aa: CARTGTGLAGELFF
j_call: TRBJ1-2; clone_size: -; d_call: -; v_call: TRBV28; cdr3_nt: TGTGCCAGCAGTTTACCCCCCCCAGACGGCTACACCTTC; cdr3_aa: CASSLPPPDGYTF